The rows below give T cell receptor beta chains drawn from one sample of a study of blood T cell repertoires in COVID-19. The method was immunoSEQ multiplex PCR; TCRdb's version includes in-frame clones alone and lacks a portion of them. The profile shows about 210,000 clones, just over 90% of them singletons. The sequencing sample was made of peripheral blood. All receptors derive from a man younger than 45 with acute or convalescent COVID-19. CDR3s include the opening cysteine and the closing phenylalanine or tryptophan. Each record gives: J gene, V gene, CDR3 protein.

TRBJ1-5 TRBV6-5 CASSGDGYQPQHF
TRBJ1-3 TRBV19 CASGARAVGNTIYF
TRBJ1-1 TRBV11-2 CASSTHRGPMNTEAFF
TRBJ2-1 TRBV5-1 CASSLGTAVHEQFF
TRBJ2-4 TRBV5-1 CASSKTGLFPKNIQYF
TRBJ1-1 TRBV19 CASRGDRAYTEAFF
TRBJ1-1 TRBV4-1 CASSQESGGLPEAFF
TRBJ1-2 TRBV5-1 CASSVQIAGTANYGYTF
TRBJ2-5 TRBV5-4 CASSARGGLEETQYF
TRBJ1-1 TRBV28 CASSLTSGPMNTEAFF
TRBJ2-3 TRBV10-3 CAISESKQGRRNTQYF
TRBJ2-5 TRBV27 CASKWRGGVETQYF
TRBJ2-1 TRBV5-1 CASSLEGANYEQFF
TRBJ1-2 TRBV3-1/TRBV3-2 CASSQLDRDGHGYTF
TRBJ1-1 TRBV10-3 CAIIADRYTEAFF
TRBJ2-5 TRBV3-1/TRBV3-2 CASSPGRVTQETQYF
TRBJ2-4 TRBV11-2 CASSLVEAANIQYF
TRBJ1-1 TRBV9 CASSVGDKLNTEAFF
TRBJ2-7 TRBV9 CASSETSTTPGEQYF
TRBJ1-6 TRBV5-1 CASSLAGGAFNSPLHF
TRBJ2-3 TRBV7-9 CASSLDGRSTDTQYF
TRBJ2-7 TRBV24-1 CATYTGLGQGVVSYEQYF
TRBJ2-1 TRBV7-9 CASSSPGQGLNEQFF
TRBJ2-2 TRBV5-1 CASSLDGMNPANTGELFF
TRBJ2-7 TRBV27 CASSFGGRQYEQYF
TRBJ2-5 TRBV9 CASSGTSWETQYF